Many counts were recorded for the clone carrying this TCR beta chain. The antigen is not known. The data belong to a study of T cells in Graves' hyperthyroidism and ophthalmopathy. Study overall: Peripheral blood was collected at initial diagnosis, before any treatment. Study-level findings and limits: With a median lead of around 5.9 months before onset, the model predicted ophthalmopathy. Stable hyperthyroidism was told apart from ophthalmopathy by a model built on 13 V-J features.

RNA transcripts were the template for amplifying TCR beta CDR3 regions. Carried out on the TCR CDR3, a first-round RT-PCR used the HTBI primer set. MiXCR, applied by TCRdb to the multiplex PCR reads, yields one record per CDR3 protein. The table lists some 490,000 distinct CDR3 sequences, around 15% of them singletons. Sequencing used blood. The clonotype was recovered from a woman between 25 and 40 years old with Graves' ophthalmopathy.

The CDR3 here is CASSLISSGSATDTQYF. CDR3 in DNA: TGTGCCAGCAGTTTAATTTCTAGCGGGAGTGCCACAGATACGCAGTATTTT. The chain carries TRBV27 and TRBJ2-3, with TRBD2 matching over 10 bases. CDR1 is MNHEY and CDR2 is SMNVEV in the germline V gene (reference sequence). The CDR3 runs 17 residues. V was pared by 2 bases and J by 2 bases, with 7 bases of the junction left unmatched.